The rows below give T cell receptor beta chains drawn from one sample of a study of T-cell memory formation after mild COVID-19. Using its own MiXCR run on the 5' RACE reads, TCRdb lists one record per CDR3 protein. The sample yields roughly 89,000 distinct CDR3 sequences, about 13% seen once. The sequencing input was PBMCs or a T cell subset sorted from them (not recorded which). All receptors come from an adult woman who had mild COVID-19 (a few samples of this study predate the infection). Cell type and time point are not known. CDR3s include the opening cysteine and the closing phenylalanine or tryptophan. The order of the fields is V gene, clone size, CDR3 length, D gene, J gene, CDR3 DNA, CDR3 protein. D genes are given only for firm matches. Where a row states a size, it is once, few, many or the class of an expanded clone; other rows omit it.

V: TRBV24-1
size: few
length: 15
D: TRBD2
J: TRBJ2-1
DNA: TGTGCCACCAGTGCCCGGCTAGCGGGAGGGAATGAGCAGTTCTTC
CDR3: CATSARLAGGNEQFF

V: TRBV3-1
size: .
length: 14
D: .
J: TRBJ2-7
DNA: TGTGCCAGCAGCCAAGAGGTGGGAACGGACGAGCAGTACTTC
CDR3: CASSQEVGTDEQYF

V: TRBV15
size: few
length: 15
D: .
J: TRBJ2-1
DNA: TGTGCCACCAGCAGAGCCCCTTCGGGGGAGCATGAGCAGTTCTTC
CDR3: CATSRAPSGEHEQFF

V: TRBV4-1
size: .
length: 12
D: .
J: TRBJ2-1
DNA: TGCGCCAGCAGCGCGCTAGGTGCTGAGCAGTTCTTC
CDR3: CASSALGAEQFF

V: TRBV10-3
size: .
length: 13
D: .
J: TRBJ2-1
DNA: TGTGCCATCAGTGAGGACGAAAGGAATGAGCAGTTCTTC
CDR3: CAISEDERNEQFF

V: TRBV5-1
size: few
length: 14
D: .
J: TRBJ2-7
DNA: TGCGCCAGCAGCTTCTACAGGGTTCAGGACGAGCAGTACTTC
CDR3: CASSFYRVQDEQYF

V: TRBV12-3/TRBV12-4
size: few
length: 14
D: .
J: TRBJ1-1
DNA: TGTGCCAGCAGTTTGCAGGGAATGCGGACTGAAGCTTTCTTT
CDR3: CASSLQGMRTEAFF

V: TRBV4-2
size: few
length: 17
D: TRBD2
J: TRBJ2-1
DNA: TGTGCCAGCAGCCAGGCTCTGGGGCTAGCGGGAGATAATGAGCAGTTCTTC
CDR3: CASSQALGLAGDNEQFF

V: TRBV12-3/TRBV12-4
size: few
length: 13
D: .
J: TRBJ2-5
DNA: TGTGCCAGCAGTCTACCACCACAAGAGACCCAGTACTTC
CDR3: CASSLPPQETQYF

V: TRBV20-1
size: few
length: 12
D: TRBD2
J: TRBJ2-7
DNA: TGCAGTGCTACAAGGACTAGCCACGAGCAGTACTTC
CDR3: CSATRTSHEQYF

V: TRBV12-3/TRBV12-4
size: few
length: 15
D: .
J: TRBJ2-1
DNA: TGTGCCAGCAGTACCAGAGATCAGGGTTTAAGTGAGCAGTTCTTC
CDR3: CASSTRDQGLSEQFF

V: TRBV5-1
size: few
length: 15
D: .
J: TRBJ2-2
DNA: TGCGCCAGCAGCCCCGGGGACGGAAACACCGGGGAGCTGTTTTTT
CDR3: CASSPGDGNTGELFF

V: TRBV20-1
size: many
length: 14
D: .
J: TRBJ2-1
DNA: TGCAGTGCTAGAGAGGGAAGGGATTACAATGAGCAGTTCTTC
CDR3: CSAREGRDYNEQFF

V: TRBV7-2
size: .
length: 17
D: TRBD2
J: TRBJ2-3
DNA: TGTGCCAGCAGCTTAGACCTAGCGGGCAGTAGCACAGATACGCAGTATTTT
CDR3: CASSLDLAGSSTDTQYF

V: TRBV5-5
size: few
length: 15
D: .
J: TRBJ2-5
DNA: TGTGCCAGCAGCTTGGCAACAGTGATTCAAGAGACCCAGTACTTC
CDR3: CASSLATVIQETQYF

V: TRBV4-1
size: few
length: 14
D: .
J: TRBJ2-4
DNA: TGCGCCAGCAGCCAAGTAACTAATGAAGACATTCAGTACTTC
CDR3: CASSQVTNEDIQYF

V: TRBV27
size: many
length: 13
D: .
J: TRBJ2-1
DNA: TGTGCCAGCAGCCCCGTGAGTGCGTATGAGCAGTTCTTC
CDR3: CASSPVSAYEQFF

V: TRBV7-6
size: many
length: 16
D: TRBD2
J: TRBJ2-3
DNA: TGTGCCAGCAGCTTAGTAGCGGGAGGGAACACAGATACGCAGTATTTT
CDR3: CASSLVAGGNTDTQYF

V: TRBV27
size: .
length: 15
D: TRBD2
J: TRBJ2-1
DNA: TGTGCCAGCAGTCCAATACTAGCGGGAGGCAATGAGCAGTTCTTC
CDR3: CASSPILAGGNEQFF

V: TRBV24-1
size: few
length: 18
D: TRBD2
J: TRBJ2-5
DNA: TGTGCCACCAGTGGACCCGGGCTAGCGGGAGCTCCCCAAGAGACCCAGTACTTC
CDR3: CATSGPGLAGAPQETQYF

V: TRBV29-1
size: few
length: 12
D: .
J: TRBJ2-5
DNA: TGCAGCGTTGAGGGGAATCAAGAGACCCAGTACTTC
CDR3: CSVEGNQETQYF

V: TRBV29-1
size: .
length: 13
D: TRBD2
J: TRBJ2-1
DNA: TGCAGGGTCATAGCGGGGGGTTACAATGAGCAGTTCTTC
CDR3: CRVIAGGYNEQFF

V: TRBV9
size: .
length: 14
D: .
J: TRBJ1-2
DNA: TGTGCCAGCAGCGTAGCCGCAGGGTTAAATGGCTACACCTTC
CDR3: CASSVAAGLNGYTF

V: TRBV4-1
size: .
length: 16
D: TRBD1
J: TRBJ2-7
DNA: TGCGCCAGCAGCCAAGGGATCGACAGGGGTACCTACGAGCAGTACTTC
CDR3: CASSQGIDRGTYEQYF

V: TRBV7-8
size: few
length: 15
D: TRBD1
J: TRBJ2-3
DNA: TGTGCCAGCAGCGAGTACAGGGGGCGAGGAGATACGCAGTATTTT
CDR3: CASSEYRGRGDTQYF

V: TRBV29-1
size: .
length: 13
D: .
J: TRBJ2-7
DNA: TGCAGCGTTGTCGGGGCATTAGCCTACGAGCAGTACTTC
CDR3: CSVVGALAYEQYF

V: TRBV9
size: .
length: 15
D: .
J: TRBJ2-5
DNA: TGTGCCAGCAGCTCCTCCGGGACCAGGGGAGAGACCCAGTACTTC
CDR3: CASSSSGTRGETQYF

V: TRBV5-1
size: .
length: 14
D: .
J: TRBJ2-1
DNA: TGCGCCAGCCGGGACCACCCCTCCTACAATGAGCAGTTCTTC
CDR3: CASRDHPSYNEQFF

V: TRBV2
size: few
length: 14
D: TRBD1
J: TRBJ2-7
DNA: TGTGCCAGCCTACAGGGGACAGGATCCTACGAGCAGTACTTC
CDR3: CASLQGTGSYEQYF

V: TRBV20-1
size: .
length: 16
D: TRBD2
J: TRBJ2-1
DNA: TGCAGTGCTAGAGATTGGACTAGGAGCTCCTACAATGAGCAGTTCTTC
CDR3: CSARDWTRSSYNEQFF